The T cell receptor beta chain described here comes from a study of memory CD4+ T cells and cytomegalovirus serostatus. Sequencing used immunoSEQ multiplex PCR; TCRdb keeps in-frame clones, though not all of them. The table records over 40,000 clones, around 75% of them present only once. Single viable CD3+CD4+CD8-CD45RO+ cells were sorted as the memory CD4+ T cells. Total CD4+ T cells were enriched by CD4 positive selection. With V trimmed by 1 base and J by 4 bases, 4 bases remained unmatched. This CDR3 has 14 residues. Looked up from germline, CDR1 is GTSNPN and CDR2 is SVGIG (reference sequence). The V and J genes are TRBV30 and TRBJ1-2; 9 positions match TRBD1. The source is an adult in good health and CMV-seronegative. The sequenced material came from memory CD4+ T cells from blood. This CDR3 is CAWSGGQGTYGYTF. Written as DNA, the CDR3 is TGTGCCTGGAGTGGCGGACAGGGGACCTATGGCTACACCTTC.